The entry below describes one TCR beta chain. Its antigen is not identified. PCR was performed using 60 Vbeta and 13 Jbeta primers. Measured with immunoSEQ multiplex PCR; TCRdb has only the in-frame clones, and not every one. The sample includes about 130,000 clones, 85% of them seen just once. This entry comes from a study of cytomegalovirus exposure and HLA in healthy donors. Whole-study findings and limits: The sole available immune exposure information was CMV serostatus.

Looked up from germline, CDR1 is MNHNS and CDR2 is SASEGT. CDR3 length: 19 residues. Trimming at V came to 4 bases and at J to 0 bases, leaving 14 bases not matched to a gene. The chain recombines TRBV6-1 with TRBJ2-3; TRBD2 agrees at 9 bases. This sequence was found in a woman aged 25 to 39 in good health and CMV-seropositive. What was sequenced was PBMCs. The CDR3 DNA reads as TGTGCCAGCAGTGGGGGCGGCGGGGGGGCCTCCTCTAGCACAGATACGCAGTATTTT. This codes for CASSGGGGGASSSTDTQYF.